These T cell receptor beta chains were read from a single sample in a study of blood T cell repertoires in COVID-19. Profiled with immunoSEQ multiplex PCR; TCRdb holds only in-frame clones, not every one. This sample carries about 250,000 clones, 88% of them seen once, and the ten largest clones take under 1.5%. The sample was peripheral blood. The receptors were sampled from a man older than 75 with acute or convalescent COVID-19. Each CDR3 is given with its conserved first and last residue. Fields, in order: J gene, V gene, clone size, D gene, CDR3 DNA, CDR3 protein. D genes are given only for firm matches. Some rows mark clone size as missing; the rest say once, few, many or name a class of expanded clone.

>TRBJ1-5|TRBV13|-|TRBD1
TGTGCCAGCAGCTGGGGACAGTACAAGCCCCAGCATTTT
CASSWGQYKPQHF
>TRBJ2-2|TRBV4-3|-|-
TGCGCCAGCAGCCACAACACAGGCACCGGGGAGCTGTTTTTT
CASSHNTGTGELFF
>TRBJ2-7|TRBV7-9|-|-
TGTGCCAGCAGCCCTAGGGGGGACAGTCAGCACGAGCAGTACTTC
CASSPRGDSQHEQYF
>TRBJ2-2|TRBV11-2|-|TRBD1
TGTGCCAGCAGCTTCGGACAGGGGGCGAACACCGGGGAGCTGTTTTTT
CASSFGQGANTGELFF
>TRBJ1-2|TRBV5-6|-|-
TGTGCCAGCAGCTTTGTAGGTGGGGGGGGCTATGGCTACACCTTC
CASSFVGGGGYGYTF
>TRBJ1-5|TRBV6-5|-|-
TGTGCCAGCAGTTACTCGAGAGGGTCAAATCAGCCCCAGCATTTT
CASSYSRGSNQPQHF
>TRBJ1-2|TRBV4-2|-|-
TGTGCCAGCAGCCAAGATAAAGGGAGCCGGAATGGCTACACCTTC
CASSQDKGSRNGYTF
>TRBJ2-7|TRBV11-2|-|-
TGTGCCAGCAGCTTAGCTTACGAGCAGTACTTC
CASSLAYEQYF
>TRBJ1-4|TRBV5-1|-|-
TGCGCCAGCAGCAGTCTTAGCGGGCCCAGAGGTGAAAAACTGTTTTTT
CASSSLSGPRGEKLFF
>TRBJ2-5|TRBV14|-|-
TGTGCCAGCAGCCAAACCGGAGAGACCCAGTACTTC
CASSQTGETQYF
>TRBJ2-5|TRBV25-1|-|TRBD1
TGTGCCAGCAGTGTCCACGGACAGGGGGAACAAGAGACCCAGTACTTC
CASSVHGQGEQETQYF
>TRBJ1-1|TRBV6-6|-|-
TGTGCCAGCAGTTACGGACTTGCTGAAGCTTTCTTT
CASSYGLAEAFF
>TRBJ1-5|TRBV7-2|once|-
TGTGCCAGCAGCCCGGGAGGGGGCAATCAGCCCCAGCATTTT
CASSPGGGNQPQHF
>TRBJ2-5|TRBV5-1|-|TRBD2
TGCGCCAGCAGCCGTATGGGGGCGGGAGGGCTGGACGAGACCCAGTACTTC
CASSRMGAGGLDETQYF
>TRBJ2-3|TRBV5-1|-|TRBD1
TGCGCCAGCAGGATCCAGGGGGCAATCGATACGCAGTATTTT
CASRIQGAIDTQYF
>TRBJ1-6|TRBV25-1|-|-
TGTGCCAGCAGTCAGGGGACGAATTCACCCCTCCACTTT
CASSQGTNSPLHF
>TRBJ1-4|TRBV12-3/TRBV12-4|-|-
TGTGCCAGCATCGACAGAGCTGAGGAAAAACTGTTTTTT
CASIDRAEEKLFF
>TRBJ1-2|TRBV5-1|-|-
TGCGCCAGCAGCTTGGGCAGAAACTATGGCTACACCTTC
CASSLGRNYGYTF
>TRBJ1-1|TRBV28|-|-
TGTGCCAGCAGTTTACCGTATCCCGGTGAAGCTTTCTTT
CASSLPYPGEAFF
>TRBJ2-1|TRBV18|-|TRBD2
TGTGCCAGCTCACCATCCAGTGGGAGGGCGTCTTATGAGCAGTTCTTC
CASSPSSGRASYEQFF
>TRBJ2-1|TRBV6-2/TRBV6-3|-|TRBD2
TGTGCCAGCAGTTACGAGCGACTAGCGAGTCATGAGCAGTTCTTC
CASSYERLASHEQFF
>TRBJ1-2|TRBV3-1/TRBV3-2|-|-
TGTGCCAGCAGCCAAGGACAGTATGGCTACACCTTC
CASSQGQYGYTF
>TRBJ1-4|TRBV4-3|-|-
TGCGCCAGCAGCCAACTCTCTCAGTCCTTGGTTTTT
CASSQLSQSLVF
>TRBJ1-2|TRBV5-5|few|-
TGTGCCAGCAGCCTCGACTGGAACTATGGCTACACCTTC
CASSLDWNYGYTF
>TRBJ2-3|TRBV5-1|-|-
TGCGCCAGCAGCTTGGCAGGGACACCTGAGAAGTATTTT
CASSLAGTPEKYF
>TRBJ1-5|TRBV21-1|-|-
TGTGCCATGGGGGGGGACGAGCCCCAGCATTTT
CAMGGDEPQHF
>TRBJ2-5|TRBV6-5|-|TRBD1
TGTGCCAGCAGTTACTCGACAGGGGGAGAGACCCAGTACTTC
CASSYSTGGETQYF
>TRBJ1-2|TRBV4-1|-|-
TGCGCCAGCAGCCAAGATCCCGCCTTGGGCTCCGGTAGAGGCTACACCTTC
CASSQDPALGSGRGYTF
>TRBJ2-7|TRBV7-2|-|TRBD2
TGTGCCAGCAGCCTCCAGACTAGCGGGAGGGGCGAGCAGTACTTC
CASSLQTSGRGEQYF
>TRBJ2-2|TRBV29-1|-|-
TGCAGCGTCGCGGGTCATGCGAACACCGGGGAGCTGTTTTTT
CSVAGHANTGELFF
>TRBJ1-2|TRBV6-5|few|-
TGTGCCCTATGGGCAGCTAACTATGGCTACACCTTC
CALWAANYGYTF
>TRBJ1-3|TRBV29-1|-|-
TGCAGCGGGCACTCTGGAAACACCATATATTTT
CSGHSGNTIYF
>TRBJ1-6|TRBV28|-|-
TGTGCCAGCACCCCGGGAAGGTCCTATAATTCACCCCTCCACTTT
CASTPGRSYNSPLHF
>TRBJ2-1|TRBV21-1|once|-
TGTGCCAGCAGCAAACCGGGACTAGCGGGTACCTACAATGAGCAGTTCTTC
CASSKPGLAGTYNEQFF
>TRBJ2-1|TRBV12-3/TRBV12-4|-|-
TGTGCCAGCAGTTTCGGGGTTAACAATGAGCAGTTCTTC
CASSFGVNNEQFF
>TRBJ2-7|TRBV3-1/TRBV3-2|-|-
TGTGCCAGCAGCCAATTTGGGGGCGCCTACGAGCAGTACTTC
CASSQFGGAYEQYF
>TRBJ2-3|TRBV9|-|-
TGTGCCAGCAGTCGTCACGAGGGCGGGGATACGCAGTATTTT
CASSRHEGGDTQYF
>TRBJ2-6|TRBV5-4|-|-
TGTGCCAGCCGAAGGGACATTAGCTCTGGGGCCAACGTCCTGACTTTC
CASRRDISSGANVLTF
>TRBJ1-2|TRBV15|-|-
TGTGCCACCAGCAGAGACAGGGTCGGGAGGGGCTATGGCTACACCTTC
CATSRDRVGRGYGYTF
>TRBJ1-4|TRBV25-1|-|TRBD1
TGTGCCAGCAGTGTTGACAGGGGATTGGGTGAAAAACTGTTTTTT
CASSVDRGLGEKLFF
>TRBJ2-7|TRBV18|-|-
TGTGCCAGCTCACCCCGGGGGGCCACCTACGAGCAGTACTTC
CASSPRGATYEQYF
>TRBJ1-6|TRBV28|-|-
TGTGCCAGCAGTTTATTCAGAGGACAGCCGGTTTCACCCCTCCACTTT
CASSLFRGQPVSPLHF
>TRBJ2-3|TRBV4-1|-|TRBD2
TGCGCCAGCACGCTACTAGCGGGGGGGCCTCGAGATACGCAGTATTTT
CASTLLAGGPRDTQYF
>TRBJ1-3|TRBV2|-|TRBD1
TGTGCCAGCAGAGGGACAGGGACTGGAAACACCATATATTTT
CASRGTGTGNTIYF
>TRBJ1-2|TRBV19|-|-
TGTGCCAGTAAGTCTCCGGGGAACTATGGCTACACCTTC
CASKSPGNYGYTF
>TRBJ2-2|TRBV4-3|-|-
TGCGCCAGCAGCCGTGTTACAGGGAACACCGGGGAGCTGTTTTTT
CASSRVTGNTGELFF
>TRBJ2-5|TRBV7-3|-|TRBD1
TGTGCCAGCAGCTTAAACCCAGGGGGCCGAGAGACCCAGTACTTC
CASSLNPGGRETQYF
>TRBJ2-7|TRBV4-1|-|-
TGCGCCAGTACCGTTGAGGCCCTAGGCATCTACGAGCAGTACTTC
CASTVEALGIYEQYF
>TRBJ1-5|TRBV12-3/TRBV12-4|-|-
TGTGCCAGCAGTTTATGGGCTCAGCCCCAGCATTTT
CASSLWAQPQHF
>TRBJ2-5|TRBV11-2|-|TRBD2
TGTGCCAGCAGCTGGGGCGGGGGGTTCCAAGAGACCCAGTACTTC
CASSWGGGFQETQYF
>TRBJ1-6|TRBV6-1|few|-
TGTGCCAGCAGTGAAGCTCCAGGTCACTATAATTCACCCCTCCACTTT
CASSEAPGHYNSPLHF